Below are 19 T cell receptor beta chains sequenced from a single sample in a study of CD8+CD57+ T cells in acquired aplastic anemia. Genomic DNA acted as the template from which TCR beta VDJ combination and CDR3 sequence profiling were carried out. A single record per CDR3 protein comes from TCRdb applying MiXCR to the reads. The table has around 200,000 distinct CDR3 sequences, roughly half seen once. Material: sorted CD4+, CD8+, or CD8+CD57+ T cells (not recorded which) from PBMCs. All receptors come from a human donor in good health, serving as a control.

As for this clonotype: Being one base from a much bigger clone, this may be a read error. The chain recombines TRBV7-6 with TRBJ1-3, with D unresolved. CDR3 length: 13 amino acids. CDR1 is SGHVS and CDR2 is FNYEAQ in the germline V gene. Here the CDR3 reads CASTTISGNAIYF. The CDR3 DNA follows: TGTGCCAGCACCACCATCTCTGGAAACGCCATATATTTT.

Comments on this clonotype: A much larger clone sits a single nucleotide away, making a read error possible. V gene TRBV9 combines with J gene TRBJ2-7; TRBD1 matches 7 bases. CDR1 and CDR2 from the germline V gene are SGDLS and YYNGEE. The CDR3 has 14 residues. The CDR3 loop reads CASSPPGQTYGQYF. Here the CDR3 DNA reads TGTGCCAGCTCACCACCGGGACAGACGTACGGGCAGTACTTC.

This chain connects TRBV4-1 to TRBJ2-7; D may be TRBD2 (6 bases). The germline V gene has CDR1 MGHRA and CDR2 YSYEKL. The CDR3 contains 15 residues. The V and J ends lost 3 bases and 6 bases respectively, with 18 bases between them. The CDR3: CASSHATRRGLEQYF. CDR3 bases: TGCGCCAGCAGCCATGCGACTAGGAGGGGTCTCGAGCAGTACTTC.

CDR3 region: CASSESGRGLTFF. DNA for the CDR3: TGTGCCAGCAGTGAATCGGGACGGGGGTTGACTTTCTTT. The V call is TRBV25-1, the J call TRBJ1-1, with D possibly being TRBD1 (5 bases). The CDR3 totals 13 residues. In germline, CDR1 is MGHDK, CDR2 SYGVNS. Trimming took off 1 base at V and 12 bases at J, with 15 bases between the two ends.

This clonotype was seen at least ten times. The rearrangement links TRBV7-9 to TRBJ1-1, with unresolved D. Trimming stripped 2 bases from V and 4 bases from J, with 11 bases between. Germline assignment: CDR1 SEHNR and CDR2 FQNEAQ (reference sequence). CDR3 size: 14 residues. CDR3 nucleotide sequence: TGTGCCAGCAGCTTAAGGCAGGAAGGCACTGAAGCTTTCTTT. It yields the protein CASSLRQEGTEAFF.

This clonotype was detected many times. The chain is built from TRBV5-1 and TRBJ2-7, with a tentative D call TRBD2 (6 bases). In germline, CDR1 is SGHRS, CDR2 YFSETQ. This CDR3 comprises 18 residues. Trimming removed 2 bases at V and 0 bases at J, with 21 bases between. CDR3 sequence: CASSLYTGGVRSSYEQYF. The CDR3 DNA reads as TGCGCCAGCAGCTTATATACCGGGGGAGTAAGAAGCTCCTACGAGCAGTACTTC.

This clonotype was recorded many times. This chain joins TRBV10-3 and TRBJ2-7, with 10 bases lining up with TRBD1. The trim removed 8 bases at V and 0 bases at J, leaving 7 bases unmatched. Germline loops: CDR1 ENHRY, CDR2 SYGVKD. There are 15 residues in the CDR3. CDR3 sequence reads: CAIVAGTGVSYEQYF. CDR3 in DNA: TGTGCCATCGTCGCCGGGACAGGGGTCTCCTACGAGCAGTACTTC.

This chain joins TRBV15 and TRBJ1-2; 9 bases align to TRBD1. J was trimmed by 11 bases and V by 0 bases; bases with no gene match: 13. Germline V lookup: CDR1 LNHNV, CDR2 YYDKDF (reference sequence). CDR3 size: 16 residues. The CDR3 here is CATSREGSGTGPWYTF. The CDR3 nucleotides read TGTGCCACCAGCAGAGAGGGGTCCGGGACAGGGCCCTGGTACACCTTC. Based on the CDR3 plus reference TRBV15 and TRBJ1-2, the full variable domain is DAMVIQNPRYQVTQFGKPVTLSCSQTLNHNVMYWYQQKSSQAPKLLFHYYDKDFNNEADTPDNFQSRRPNTSFCFLDIRSPGLGDTAMYLCATSREGSGTGPWYTFGSGTRLTVV.

This chain links TRBV15 with TRBJ2-1, with TRBD2 matching 9 bases. V shed 3 bases, J shed 3 bases, and the junction held 9 bases outside the gene matches. Germline V lookup: CDR1 LNHNV, CDR2 YYDKDF (reference sequence). The CDR3 is made up of 17 amino acids. The chain's CDR3 is CATSSLGGSGGYNEQFF. The CDR3 region has the DNA TGTGCCACCAGCAGCTTGGGGGGTAGCGGGGGCTACAATGAGCAGTTCTTC. Full variable domain (rest looked up from reference TRBV15 and TRBJ2-1): DAMVIQNPRYQVTQFGKPVTLSCSQTLNHNVMYWYQQKSSQAPKLLFHYYDKDFNNEADTPDNFQSRRPNTSFCFLDIRSPGLGDTAMYLCATSSLGGSGGYNEQFFGPGTRLTVL.

Concerning this clonotype itself: A much larger clone lies a single base off, so this may be a read error. The V and J genes are TRBV7-2 and TRBJ2-3; no definite D call. CDR1 is SGHTA and CDR2 is FQGNSA in the germline V gene. The CDR3 loop spans 12 amino acids. The CDR3 is CVSSFRTDTQYF. Here the CDR3 DNA reads TGTGTCAGCAGCTTTAGGACAGATACGCAGTATTTT. The whole variable domain, remainder taken from reference TRBV7-2 and TRBJ2-3, is GAGVSQSPSNKVTEKGKDVELRCDPISGHTALYWYRQSLGQGLEFLIYFQGNSAPDKSGLPSDRFSAERTGGSVSTLTIQRTQQEDSAVYLCVSSFRTDTQYFGPGTRLTVL.

This clonotype showed up just a few times. The V call is TRBV12-3 or TRBV12-4, the J call TRBJ2-7, with 8 bases matching TRBD1. Germline trimming cut 4 bases from V and 6 bases from J; bases unmatched to any gene: 8. The CDR3 runs 14 residues. CDR3 sequence reads: CASSSNDRGSEQYF. The CDR3 nucleotides read TGTGCCAGCAGTTCAAACGACAGGGGCAGCGAGCAGTACTTC.

This chain links TRBV10-3 with TRBJ1-6; D unresolved. The V end lost 0 bases, the J end lost 8 bases, and 5 bases lay between the germline ends. CDR3 length equals 13 residues. Per germline, CDR1 ENHRY and CDR2 SYGVKD. The CDR3 DNA sequence: TGTGCCATCAGTGAGTCGACTCATTCACCCCTCCACTTT. Protein sequence: CAISESTHSPLHF.

The genes are TRBV4-1 and TRBJ2-7; D uncertain. The CDR3 sequence is 14 residues long. V was trimmed by 1 base and J by 6 bases, leaving 13 bases between them. Germline assignment: CDR1 MGHRA and CDR2 YSYEKL. Here the CDR3 reads CASSQGSPLGEQYF. The CDR3 DNA is TGCGCCAGCAGCCAAGGATCCCCGCTCGGCGAGCAGTACTTC.

The V gene is TRBV7-2, the J gene TRBJ1-1, with D uncertain. Trimming took off 0 bases at V and 4 bases at J, with 15 bases between the two ends. Germline values: CDR1 SGHTA, CDR2 FQGNSA. This CDR3 spans 16 amino acids. The CDR3: CASSLALPAGSTEAFF. As DNA, the CDR3 is TGTGCCAGCAGCTTAGCGCTTCCGGCGGGGAGCACTGAAGCTTTCTTT. Full variable domain (rest looked up from reference TRBV7-2 and TRBJ1-1): GAGVSQSPSNKVTEKGKDVELRCDPISGHTALYWYRQSLGQGLEFLIYFQGNSAPDKSGLPSDRFSAERTGGSVSTLTIQRTQQEDSAVYLCASSLALPAGSTEAFFGQGTRLTVV.

J is TRBJ2-1 and V is TRBV7-9; D remains ambiguous. The CDR3 consists of 11 residues. CDR1 SEHNR and CDR2 FQNEAQ come from the germline V gene (reference sequence). V lost 2 bases and J 10 bases, leaving 6 bases between the germline ends. CDR3 amino acids: CASSLSAEQFF. Here the CDR3 DNA reads TGTGCCAGCAGCTTATCAGCCGAGCAGTTCTTC.

This clonotype was recorded many times. The chain uses TRBV15 and TRBJ1-5, with TRBD1 matching 7 bases. This CDR3 comprises 15 residues. With 3 bases clipped from V and 3 bases from J, the junction kept 5 bases outside the gene matches. Per germline, CDR1 LNHNV and CDR2 YYDKDF (reference sequence). The CDR3 reads CATSSAGTVNQPQHF. The DNA for the CDR3 is TGTGCCACCAGCAGCGCCGGGACAGTCAATCAGCCCCAGCATTTT.

This clonotype was picked up one time. The DNA for the CDR3 is TGTGCCAGCAGCTTCTACGGGACAGGGTCAGATCAGCCCCAGCAGTACTTC. It is translated as CASSFYGTGSDQPQQYF. This chain joins TRBV7-8 and TRBJ2-7; 9 bases align to TRBD1. CDR1 is SGHVS, CDR2 FQNEAQ, per germline. V trimming: 3 bases; J trimming: 8 bases; junction bases outside the gene matches: 17. The CDR3 length is 17 residues.

This clonotype has at least ten counts. The chain joins TRBV5-1 to TRBJ2-1; D tentatively reads TRBD1 or TRBD2 (6 bases each). Trimming removed 3 bases from V and 7 bases from J, with 11 bases in between. The CDR3 spans 13 residues. Germline V lookup: CDR1 SGHRS, CDR2 YFSETQ. CDR3 coding DNA: TGCGCCAGCAGCTGGCCGGGGGCGAATGAGCAGTTCTTC. This translates into CASSWPGANEQFF.

The sample holds many counts of this clonotype. The chain joins TRBV11-2 to TRBJ1-1; 9 bases agree with TRBD1. J lost 3 bases, V lost 4 bases, and 6 bases had no gene match. CDR1 and CDR2 from the germline V gene are SGHAT and FQNNGV. The CDR3 length is 15 residues. CDR3 residues: CASSSDRGGDTEAFF. The DNA of the CDR3 is TGTGCCAGCAGCTCAGACAGGGGGGGTGACACTGAAGCTTTCTTT.